This is a list of T cell receptor beta chains from one sample in a study of T cell repertoires in cytomegalovirus infection. A single record per CDR3 protein comes from TCRdb applying MiXCR to the reads. The sample has about 680,000 distinct CDR3 sequences, around 24% seen once. Specimen: CD8+ T cells from PBMCs. These receptors all stem from a human donor in good health (CMV status not recorded). Some clones in this sample may be carry-over from other donors' samples. Each CDR3 is given with its conserved first and last residue. The D gene is left open where the match is weak. Only part of the rows carry a size: once, few, many, or a class if the clone is expanded.

>few|.|TRBV14|TRBJ2-2|15
CASSSGTYNTGELFF
TGTGCCAGCAGTTCCGGGACATACAACACCGGGGAGCTGTTTTTT
>few|.|TRBV28|TRBJ1-5|14
CASSLLVYNQPQHF
TGTGCCAGCAGTTTATTAGTCTACAATCAGCCCCAGCATTTT
>.|.|TRBV2|TRBJ2-7|13
CTSTPRNGYEQYF
TGTACCAGCACCCCTCGAAACGGCTACGAGCAGTACTTC
>many|TRBD2|TRBV7-2|TRBJ2-3|15
CASSLAAGGADTQYF
TGTGCCAGCAGCTTAGCAGCGGGGGGTGCAGATACGCAGTATTTT
>many|TRBD1|TRBV7-9|TRBJ2-1|16
CASSPFGDRGYYEQFF
TGTGCCAGCAGCCCCTTCGGGGACAGGGGGTACTATGAGCAGTTCTTC
>.|TRBD1|TRBV5-6|TRBJ1-2|14
CASSLGGQPYGCTF
TGTGCCAGCAGCTTGGGGGGACAGCCCTATGGCTGCACCTTC
>.|TRBD2|TRBV12-5|TRBJ2-2|16
CASAPTSGGPTGELFF
TGTGCTAGTGCCCCTACTAGCGGGGGTCCGACCGGGGAGCTGTTTTTT
>.|TRBD2|TRBV20-1|TRBJ2-7|16
CSARDETSPEVYEQYF
TGCAGTGCTAGAGATGAGACTAGCCCTGAGGTCTACGAGCAGTACTTC
>few|.|TRBV7-2|TRBJ2-7|15
CASSIILEGSYEQYF
TGTGCCAGCAGCATCATCCTGGAGGGGTCCTACGAGCAGTACTTC
>few|.|TRBV5-5|TRBJ1-1|15
CASSLGDTGHTEAFF
TGTGCCAGCAGCTTGGGGGACACCGGGCACACTGAAGCTTTCTTT
>many|.|TRBV4-2|TRBJ2-2|14
CASSLYRDTGELFF
TGTGCCAGCAGCCTGTACAGGGACACCGGGGAGCTGTTTTTT
>few|.|TRBV27|TRBJ2-3|14
CASSGGGASDTQYF
TGTGCCAGCAGTGGGGGGGGGGCCTCAGATACGCAGTATTTT
>.|.|TRBV28|TRBJ1-2|15
CATEESKGPRRGYTF
TGTGCCACCGAGGAGTCCAAGGGCCCTCGACGTGGCTACACCTTC
>.|.|TRBV2|TRBJ2-1|13
CARDARAYNEQFF
TGTGCCAGAGACGCCCGGGCCTACAATGAGCAGTTCTTC
>few|.|TRBV7-9|TRBJ1-2|12
CASNKGSYGYTF
TGTGCCAGCAACAAGGGGTCCTATGGCTACACCTTC
>many|TRBD2|TRBV7-8|TRBJ2-1|16
CASSSRLSGGANEQFF
TGTGCCAGCAGCTCCCGACTAAGCGGGGGGGCCAATGAGCAGTTCTTC
>few|.|TRBV7-9|TRBJ2-5|15
CASSSMRGHQETQYF
TGTGCCAGCAGCTCGATGCGGGGGCACCAAGAGACCCAGTACTTC
>few|.|TRBV4-1|TRBJ2-3|17
CASSQRPRAGRTDTQYF
TGCGCCAGCAGCCAACGACCGAGGGCAGGCCGCACAGATACGCAGTATTTT
>few|.|TRBV7-9|TRBJ1-2|12
CASSLQPYGYTF
TGTGCCAGCAGCTTACAGCCCTATGGCTACACCTTC
>few|.|TRBV28|TRBJ2-3|17
CASSLAGYQLGTDTQYF
TGTGCCAGCAGTTTGGCGGGGTACCAACTGGGCACAGATACGCAGTATTTT
>few|TRBD1|TRBV12-3/TRBV12-4|TRBJ2-7|16
CASSSSRAGGLREQYF
TGTGCCAGCAGTTCCTCTCGGGCAGGGGGATTGAGGGAGCAGTACTTC
>few|TRBD1|TRBV10-3|TRBJ1-6|16
CAIGESATGHNSPLHF
TGTGCCATCGGTGAGTCGGCGACAGGGCATAATTCACCCCTCCACTTT